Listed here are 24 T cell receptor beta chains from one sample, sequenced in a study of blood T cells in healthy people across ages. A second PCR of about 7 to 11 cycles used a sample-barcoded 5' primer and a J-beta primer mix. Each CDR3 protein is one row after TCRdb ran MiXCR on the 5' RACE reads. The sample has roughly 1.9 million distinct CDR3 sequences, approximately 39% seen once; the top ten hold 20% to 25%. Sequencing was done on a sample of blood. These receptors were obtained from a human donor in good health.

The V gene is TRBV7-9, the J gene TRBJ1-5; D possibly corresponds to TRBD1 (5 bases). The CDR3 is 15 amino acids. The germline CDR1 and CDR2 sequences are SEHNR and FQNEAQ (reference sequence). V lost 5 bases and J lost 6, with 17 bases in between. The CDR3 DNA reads TGTGCCAGCAGCCCCGGGACCACGAGCCGTCAGCCCCAGCATTTT. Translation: CASSPGTTSRQPQHF.

The CDR3 DNA reads as TGTGCCAGCAGCCACAGACAGGTCCTCTATGGCTACACCTTC. Translated, it gives CASSHRQVLYGYTF. The chain joins TRBV7-8 to TRBJ1-2; D may be TRBD1 (6 bases). V was cut by 5 bases and J by 4 bases, with 14 bases left in between. The length of the CDR3 is 14 residues. Germline CDR1 reads SGHVS; CDR2 reads FQNEAQ.

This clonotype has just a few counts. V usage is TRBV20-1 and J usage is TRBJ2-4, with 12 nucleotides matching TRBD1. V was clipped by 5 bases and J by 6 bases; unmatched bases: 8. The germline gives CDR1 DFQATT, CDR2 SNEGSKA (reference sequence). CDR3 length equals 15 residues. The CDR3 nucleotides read TGCAGTGCTCGCCCGCTGGGACAGGGGGCAAACATTCAGTACTTC. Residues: CSARPLGQGANIQYF.

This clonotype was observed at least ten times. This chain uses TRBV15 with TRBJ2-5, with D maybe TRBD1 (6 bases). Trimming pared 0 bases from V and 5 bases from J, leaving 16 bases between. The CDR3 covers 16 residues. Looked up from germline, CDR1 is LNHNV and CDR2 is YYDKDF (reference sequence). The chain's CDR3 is CATSRDLGQGSETQYF. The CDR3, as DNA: TGTGCCACCAGCAGAGATTTAGGGCAGGGGAGTGAGACCCAGTACTTC.

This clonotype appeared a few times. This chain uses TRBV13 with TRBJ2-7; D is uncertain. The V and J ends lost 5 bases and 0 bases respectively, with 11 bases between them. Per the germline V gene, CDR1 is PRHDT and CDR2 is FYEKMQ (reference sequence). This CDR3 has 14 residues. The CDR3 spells CASSTERFSYEQYF. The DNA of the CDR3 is TGTGCCAGCAGCACAGAAAGGTTCTCCTACGAGCAGTACTTC.

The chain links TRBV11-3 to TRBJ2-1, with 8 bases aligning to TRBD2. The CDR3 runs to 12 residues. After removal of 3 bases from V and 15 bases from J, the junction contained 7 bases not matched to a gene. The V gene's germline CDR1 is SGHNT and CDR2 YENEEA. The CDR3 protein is CASSLGLAGPFF. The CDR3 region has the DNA TGTGCCAGCAGCTTGGGCCTAGCGGGTCCGTTCTTC.

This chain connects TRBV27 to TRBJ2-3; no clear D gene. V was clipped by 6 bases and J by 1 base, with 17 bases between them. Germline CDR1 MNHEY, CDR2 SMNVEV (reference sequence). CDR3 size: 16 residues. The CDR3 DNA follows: TGTGCCAGCAGCCCCAGAGCTCTTGTCGGCACAGATACGCAGTATTTT. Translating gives CASSPRALVGTDTQYF.

In DNA, the CDR3 is TGCAGCGTTGAATCTGGGGGCAGCTACACCTTC. This translates into CSVESGGSYTF. The chain combines TRBV29-1 with TRBJ1-2; D is perhaps TRBD1 (6 bases). Trimming pared 2 bases from V and 9 bases from J, leaving 10 bases between. Germline-derived CDR1 and CDR2 are SQVTM and ANQGSEA. The CDR3 consists of 11 residues. Based on the CDR3 plus reference TRBV29-1 and TRBJ1-2, the full variable domain is SAVISQKPSRDICQRGTSLTIQCQVDSQVTMMFWYRQQPGQSLTLIATANQGSEATYESGFVIDKFPISRPNLTFSTLTVSNMSPEDSSIYLCSVESGGSYTFGSGTRLTVV.

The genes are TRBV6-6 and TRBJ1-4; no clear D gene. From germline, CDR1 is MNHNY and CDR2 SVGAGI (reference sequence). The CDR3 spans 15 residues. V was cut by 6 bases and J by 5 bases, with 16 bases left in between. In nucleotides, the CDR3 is TGTGCCAGCAGATTTAGGCGGGCTGGGAATGAAAAACTGTTTTTT. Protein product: CASRFRRAGNEKLFF.

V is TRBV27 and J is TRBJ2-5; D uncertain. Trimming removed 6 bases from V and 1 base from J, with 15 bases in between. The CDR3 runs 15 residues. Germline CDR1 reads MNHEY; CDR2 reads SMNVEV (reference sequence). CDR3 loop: CASSSIERSQETQYF. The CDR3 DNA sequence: TGTGCCAGCAGCTCAATCGAGAGGTCCCAAGAGACCCAGTACTTC.

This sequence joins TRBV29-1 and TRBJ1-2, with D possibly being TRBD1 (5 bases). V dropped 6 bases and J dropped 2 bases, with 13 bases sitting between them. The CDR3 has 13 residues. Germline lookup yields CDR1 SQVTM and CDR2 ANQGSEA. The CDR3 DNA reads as TGCAGCGTGAGGGGACGACTAAACTATGGCTACACCTTC. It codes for CSVRGRLNYGYTF.

CDR3 DNA sequence: TGTGCCAGCAGCTCTTTACGGGGCCATGAGCAGTTCTTC. Translated, it gives CASSSLRGHEQFF. The chain carries TRBV13 and TRBJ2-1; either TRBD1 or TRBD2 may fit D (5 bases each). Germline CDR1 and CDR2: PRHDT and FYEKMQ (reference sequence). This CDR3 has 13 amino acids. V was shortened by 4 bases and J by 8 bases, with 12 bases between the two germline ends. Combining the CDR3 with reference TRBV13 and TRBJ2-1 gives the whole variable domain AAGVIQSPRHLIKEKRETATLKCYPIPRHDTVYWYQQGPGQDPQFLISFYEKMQSDKGSIPDRFSAQQFSDYHSELNMSSLELGDSALYFCASSSLRGHEQFFGPGTRLTVL.

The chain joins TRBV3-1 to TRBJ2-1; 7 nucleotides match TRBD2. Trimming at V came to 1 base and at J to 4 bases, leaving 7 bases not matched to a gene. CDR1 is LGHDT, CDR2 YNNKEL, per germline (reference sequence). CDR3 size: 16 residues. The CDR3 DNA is TGTGCCAGCAGCCAAGGTCTGCGGGGGAGATACAATGAGCAGTTCTTC. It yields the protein CASSQGLRGRYNEQFF.

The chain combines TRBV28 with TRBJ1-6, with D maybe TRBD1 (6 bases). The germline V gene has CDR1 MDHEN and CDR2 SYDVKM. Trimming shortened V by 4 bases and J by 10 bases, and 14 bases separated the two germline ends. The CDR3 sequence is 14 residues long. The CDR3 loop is CASSSTGTVSPLHF. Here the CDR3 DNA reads TGTGCCAGCAGTTCGACAGGTACCGTATCACCCCTCCACTTT.

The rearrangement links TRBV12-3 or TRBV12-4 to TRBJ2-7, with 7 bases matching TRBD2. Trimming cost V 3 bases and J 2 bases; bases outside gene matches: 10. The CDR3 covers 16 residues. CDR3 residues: CASSFTWTRTPYEQYF. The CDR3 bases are TGTGCCAGCAGTTTCACCTGGACTAGGACTCCCTACGAGCAGTACTTC.

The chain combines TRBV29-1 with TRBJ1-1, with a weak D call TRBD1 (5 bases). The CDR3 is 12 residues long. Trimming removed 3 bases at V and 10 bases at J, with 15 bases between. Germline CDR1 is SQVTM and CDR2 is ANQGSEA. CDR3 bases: TGCAGCGTTGAGAGGCGGGGGGATGGAGCTTTCTTT. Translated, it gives CSVERRGDGAFF.

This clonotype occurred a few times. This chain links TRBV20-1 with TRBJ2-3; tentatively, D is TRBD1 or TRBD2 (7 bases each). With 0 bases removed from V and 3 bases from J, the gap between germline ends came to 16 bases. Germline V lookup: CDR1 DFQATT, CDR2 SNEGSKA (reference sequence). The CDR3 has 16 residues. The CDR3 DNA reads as TGCAGTGCTAGAGATCAGGGCAGGGGGGGGACAGATACGCAGTATTTT. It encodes CSARDQGRGGTDTQYF.

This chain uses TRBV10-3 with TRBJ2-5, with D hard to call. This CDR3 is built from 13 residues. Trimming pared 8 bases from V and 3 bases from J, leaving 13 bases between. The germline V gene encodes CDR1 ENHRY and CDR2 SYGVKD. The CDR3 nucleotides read TGTGCCATCTCAGAGAGACAAAAAGAGACCCAGTACTTC. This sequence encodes CAISERQKETQYF.

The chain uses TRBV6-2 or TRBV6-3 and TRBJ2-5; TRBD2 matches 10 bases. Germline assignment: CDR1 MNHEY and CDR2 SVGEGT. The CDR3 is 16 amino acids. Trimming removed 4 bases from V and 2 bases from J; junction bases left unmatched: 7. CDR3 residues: CASSSDGLAAQETQYF. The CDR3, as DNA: TGTGCCAGCAGTTCCGATGGACTAGCGGCTCAAGAGACCCAGTACTTC.

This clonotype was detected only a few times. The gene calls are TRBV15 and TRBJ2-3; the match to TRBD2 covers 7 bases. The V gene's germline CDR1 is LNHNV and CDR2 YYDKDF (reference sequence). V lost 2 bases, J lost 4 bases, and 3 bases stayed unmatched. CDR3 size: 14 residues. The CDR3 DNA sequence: TGTGCCACCAGCAGAAGCGGGGCTGCAGATACGCAGTATTTT. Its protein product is CATSRSGAADTQYF.

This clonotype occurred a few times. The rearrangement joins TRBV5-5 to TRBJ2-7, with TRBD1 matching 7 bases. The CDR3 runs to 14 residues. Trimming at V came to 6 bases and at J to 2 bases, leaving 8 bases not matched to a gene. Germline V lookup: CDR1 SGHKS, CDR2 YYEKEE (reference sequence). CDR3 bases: TGTGCCAGCACCCTGCCGGGACAGACCTACGAGCAGTACTTC. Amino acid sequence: CASTLPGQTYEQYF.

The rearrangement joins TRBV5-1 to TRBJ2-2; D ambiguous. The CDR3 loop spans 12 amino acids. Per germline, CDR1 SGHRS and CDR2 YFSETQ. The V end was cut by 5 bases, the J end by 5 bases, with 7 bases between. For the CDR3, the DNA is TGCGCCAGCAGTACAGAGACCGGGGAGCTGTTTTTT. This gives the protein CASSTETGELFF.

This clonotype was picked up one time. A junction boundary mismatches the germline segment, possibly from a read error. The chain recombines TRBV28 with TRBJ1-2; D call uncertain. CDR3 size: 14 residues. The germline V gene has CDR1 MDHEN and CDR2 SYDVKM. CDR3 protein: CTSSYVRYGYGYTF. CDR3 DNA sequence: TGTACCAGCAGTTACGTGCGGTACGGCTATGGCTACACCTTC.

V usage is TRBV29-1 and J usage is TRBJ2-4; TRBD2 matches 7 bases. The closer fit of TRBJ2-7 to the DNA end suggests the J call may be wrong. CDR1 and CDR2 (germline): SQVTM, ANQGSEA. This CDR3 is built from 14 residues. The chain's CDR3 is CSVVLSASGYEQYF. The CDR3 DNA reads TGCAGCGTTGTCTTATCGGCTAGCGGCTACGAGCAGTACTTC.